This T cell receptor (beta chain) was captured in a study of T cell responses to AZD1222 COVID-19 vaccine. Study findings and constraints: An increase in Spike-specific TCR breadth and depth was observed after two AZD1222 doses. Repertoires were obtained only post-peak T cell response. Clonal diversity may have been underestimated in mostly white British donors.

The CDR3 contains 12 residues. Germline V gives CDR1 ENHRY, CDR2 SYGVKD. V shed 9 bases and J shed 7 bases, with 10 bases lying between them. Sequencing was performed with immunoSEQ multiplex PCR; in TCRdb, only in-frame clones are kept and a portion is missing. The table lists some 130,000 clones, approximately 86% of them singletons. This clone was detected only a few times. Its antigen is not known. This chain joins TRBV10-3 and TRBJ1-6; D might be TRBD1 (5 bases). Material: peripheral blood, obtained 28 days after the second AZD1222 dose. The receptor was derived from an adult who received the AZD1222 COVID-19 vaccine. The CDR3 sequence: CAIREGNSPLHF. CDR3 coding DNA: TGTGCCATTCGAGAGGGGAATTCACCCCTCCACTTT.